This T cell receptor beta chain is from a study of CD8+ T cells in alopecia areata. Study information: A 6-month off-drug phase came after tofacitinib, which had lasted 6 to 18 months. Study conclusions and caveats: Having one nonresponder leaves uncertain how baseline CD8+ expansion relates to response. Sharing of TCR sequences between patients (possibly for HLA-related reasons) was less clear than in mice.

This sample's treatment: oral pan-JAK inhibitor, 5-10 mg twice daily. Comments on this clone: The target antigen is unknown.

cDNA prepared by RNA extraction and subsequent reverse transcription served as the template for sequencing. This table comes from immunoSEQ multiplex PCR, and its TCRdb copy is limited to in-frame clones, with some not included. The repertoire holds fewer than 110,000 clones, with approximately 63% as singletons. The CDR3 totals 13 residues. Trimming stripped 7 bases from V and 2 bases from J, with 12 bases between. Germline V gene sequence: CDR1 SGHRS, CDR2 YFSETQ. This TCR was recovered from a human donor with alopecia areata. The chain employs TRBV5-1 and TRBJ1-1, with D maybe TRBD1 (5 bases). The sequences come from CD8+ T cells sorted from blood, collected at approximately week 56, from a patient treated with tofacitinib. CDR3 bases: TGCGCCAGCTCGCAGGGTGCAAACACTGAAGCTTTCTTT. It yields the protein CASSQGANTEAFF.